This T cell receptor (beta chain) was documented in a study of PD-1 blockade in classical Hodgkin lymphoma. Overall study findings and caveats: Individuals initiating nivolumab under 1 year after ASCT were excluded. Complete responders had baseline diversity similar to newly diagnosed patients. Newly diagnosed patients were reported to exhibit reduced baseline TCR diversity relative to healthy donors.

Repertoires were generated with immunoSEQ multiplex PCR, while TCRdb's copy carries only in-frame clones and drops some. The sample has approximately 58,000 clones, under 95% seen once. There was relapse after autologous stem cell transplantation in every patient, and there was variation in brentuximab vedotin exposure. Best responses included complete response and partial response; otherwise, the best response was progressive disease. The J segment lost 0 bases and the V segment lost 0 bases, leaving 7 bases of the junction unmatched. The CDR3 extends over 17 amino acids. Germline lookup yields CDR1 GTSNPN and CDR2 SVGIG (reference sequence). Turning to this clone: Its antigen is not known.

The chain is built from TRBV30 and TRBJ1-3, with TRBD1 identical over 8 bases. Sequences were derived from peripheral blood mononuclear cells (PBMCs), sampled before the second cycle of nivolumab. This TCR was recovered from a human donor with classical Hodgkin lymphoma. Here the CDR3 reads CAWSVRWDRSSGNTIYF. DNA of the CDR3: TGTGCCTGGAGTGTAAGGTGGGACAGGAGCTCTGGAAACACCATATATTTT.